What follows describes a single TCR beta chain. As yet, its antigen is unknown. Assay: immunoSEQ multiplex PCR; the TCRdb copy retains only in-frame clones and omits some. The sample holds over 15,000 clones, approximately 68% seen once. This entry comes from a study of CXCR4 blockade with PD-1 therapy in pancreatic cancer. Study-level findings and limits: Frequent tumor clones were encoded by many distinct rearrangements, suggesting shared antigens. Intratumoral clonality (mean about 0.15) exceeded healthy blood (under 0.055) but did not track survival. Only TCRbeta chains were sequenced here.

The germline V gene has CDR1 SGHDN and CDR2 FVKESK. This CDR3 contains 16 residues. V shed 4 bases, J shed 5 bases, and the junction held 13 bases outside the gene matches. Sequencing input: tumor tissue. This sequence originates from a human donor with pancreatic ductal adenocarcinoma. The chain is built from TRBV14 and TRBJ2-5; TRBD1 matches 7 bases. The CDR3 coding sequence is TGTGCCAGCAGCCCGAACCCCACAGGGGCGAGGGAGACCCAGTACTTC. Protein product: CASSPNPTGARETQYF.